The rows below give T cell receptor beta chains drawn from one sample of a study of blood T cell repertoires in COVID-19. The method was immunoSEQ multiplex PCR; TCRdb's version includes in-frame clones alone and lacks a portion of them. The table has some 69,000 clones, roughly four fifths seen once. The specimen sequenced was peripheral blood. The receptors were sampled from a woman in her seventies with acute or convalescent COVID-19. CDR3s include the opening cysteine and the closing phenylalanine or tryptophan. A D gene is named only where the DNA matches it firmly. Size is omitted from some rows. Given values are once, few, many or a class for expanded clones.

>TRBV27|TRBD2|.|TRBJ2-1
CASSPLAGGPGEQFF
TGTGCCAGCAGTCCCCTGGCGGGAGGGCCTGGTGAGCAGTTCTTC
>TRBV18|.|.|TRBJ1-3
CASSPIPGDQNTIYF
TGTGCCAGCTCACCAATCCCAGGGGACCAAAACACCATATATTTT
>TRBV5-1|TRBD1|many|TRBJ2-1
CASSSGQDNEQFF
TGCGCCAGCAGCTCGGGACAGGACAATGAGCAGTTCTTC
>TRBV19|.|.|TRBJ1-6
CASSIGQYNSPLHF
TGTGCCAGTAGTATAGGGCAGTATAATTCACCCCTCCACTTT
>TRBV28|TRBD1|.|TRBJ1-1
CASTLIGTGGTRAFF
TGTGCCAGCACCCTAATCGGGACAGGGGGAACCCGAGCTTTCTTT
>TRBV27|TRBD2|.|TRBJ2-7
CASSPRTSGGEQYF
TGTGCCAGCAGTCCCCGGACTAGCGGGGGCGAGCAGTACTTC
>TRBV4-2|TRBD1|.|TRBJ1-2
CASSQRVGGQGGRGYTF
TGTGCCAGCAGCCAACGGGTTGGCGGACAGGGAGGAAGAGGGTACACCTTC
>TRBV2|.|.|TRBJ2-3
CASAGQLTDTQYF
TGTGCCAGCGCGGGGCAGCTCACAGATACGCAGTATTTT
>TRBV7-9|TRBD1|.|TRBJ2-7
CASSPGTGLTYEQYF
TGTGCCAGCAGCCCTGGGACAGGATTAACGTACGAGCAGTACTTC
>TRBV11-3|.|.|TRBJ2-5
CASSSEGQETQYF
TGTGCCAGCAGCTCCGAGGGCCAAGAGACCCAGTACTTC
>TRBV21-1|.|.|TRBJ2-6
CASTYITGTGANVLTF
TGTGCCAGCACCTATATTACAGGGACTGGGGCCAACGTCCTGACTTTC
>TRBV6-5|.|many|TRBJ1-3
CASSQRVGEGNTIYF
TGTGCCAGCAGCCAACGGGTCGGGGAAGGAAACACCATATATTTT
>TRBV5-1|TRBD1|.|TRBJ1-1
CASSLETGRSTEAFF
TGCGCCAGCAGCTTGGAGACAGGGCGGAGCACTGAAGCTTTCTTT
>TRBV30|.|once|TRBJ1-1
CAWSVGWGGTEAFF
TGTGCCTGGAGTGTAGGTTGGGGGGGCACTGAAGCTTTCTTT
>TRBV23-1|.|.|TRBJ1-2
CASSRGKIYGYTF
TGCGCCAGCAGTCGGGGCAAAATTTATGGCTACACCTTC
>TRBV5-5|.|.|TRBJ1-3
CASSAQTAGNTIYF
TGTGCCAGCAGCGCCCAGACAGCAGGAAACACCATATATTTT
>TRBV27|TRBD2|.|TRBJ2-7
CASSSGTSGRTLNEQYF
TGTGCCAGCAGTTCTGGGACTAGCGGGAGGACGCTTAACGAGCAGTACTTC
>TRBV6-5|.|.|TRBJ1-4
CASRFQGHEKLFF
TGTGCCAGCAGATTTCAGGGACACGAAAAACTGTTTTTT
>TRBV28|TRBD1|.|TRBJ1-1
CASTVGGQGDTEAFF
TGTGCCAGCACCGTCGGCGGGCAGGGGGACACTGAAGCTTTCTTT
>TRBV11-3|TRBD1|.|TRBJ2-1
CASSFRDRGQKSYNEQFF
TGTGCCAGCAGCTTTCGCGACAGGGGGCAGAAATCCTACAATGAGCAGTTCTTC
>TRBV28|.|.|TRBJ2-5
CASSLRSRGETQYF
TGTGCCAGCAGTTTACGGTCCAGGGGAGAGACCCAGTACTTC
>TRBV27|TRBD1|.|TRBJ1-6
CASSFGQGYSPLHF
TGTGCCAGCAGTTTCGGACAGGGGTATTCACCCCTCCACTTT
>TRBV14|TRBD1|.|TRBJ1-2
CASSPLTGKGYTF
TGTGCCAGCAGCCCACTGACAGGGAAGGGCTACACCTTC
>TRBV28|TRBD1|.|TRBJ1-5
CASSPRGGGQPQHF
TGTGCCAGCAGTCCCAGAGGGGGCGGTCAGCCCCAGCATTTT
>TRBV7-6|TRBD2|.|TRBJ2-3
CASSLGGSGTDTQYF
TGTGCCAGCAGCTTGGGCGGGAGTGGCACAGATACGCAGTATTTT
>TRBV5-6|.|.|TRBJ1-1
CASRDQGFTEAFF
TGTGCCAGCAGAGATCAGGGCTTCACTGAAGCTTTCTTT
>TRBV5-4|TRBD2|.|TRBJ2-1
CASSSDTWTSGSSYNEQFF
TGTGCCAGCAGCTCGGACACTTGGACTAGCGGGAGCTCCTACAATGAGCAGTTCTTC
>TRBV7-2|.|.|TRBJ2-7
CASSLEEGSSYEQYF
TGTGCCAGCAGCTTAGAGGAGGGTTCCTCCTACGAGCAGTACTTC
>TRBV5-1|TRBD1|.|TRBJ1-2
CASSLQGQGDGYTF
TGCGCCAGCAGCTTGCAGGGACAGGGGGATGGCTACACCTTC
>TRBV19|.|.|TRBJ2-5
CASSTGWWETQYF
TGTGCCAGTAGCACAGGGTGGTGGGAGACCCAGTACTTC
>TRBV6-5|.|.|TRBJ1-1
CASSYRAGDTEAFF
TGTGCCAGCAGTTACAGGGCAGGGGACACTGAAGCTTTCTTT
>TRBV30|TRBD1|.|TRBJ1-2
CAWSATDRGNYGYTF
TGTGCCTGGAGCGCCACGGACAGGGGAAACTATGGCTACACCTTC
>TRBV14|TRBD2|.|TRBJ2-7
CASSQLAAYEQYF
TGTGCCAGCAGCCAGCTAGCGGCCTACGAGCAGTACTTC
>TRBV6-4|.|.|TRBJ1-2
CASKGDGYTF
TGTGCCAGCAAAGGGGATGGCTACACCTTC
>TRBV7-9|.|.|TRBJ2-2
CASSQLLPGELFF
TGTGCCAGCAGTCAACTACTCCCCGGGGAGCTGTTTTTT
>TRBV11-2|.|.|TRBJ1-1
CASSLSAGVTEAFF
TGTGCCAGCAGCCTCTCGGCAGGGGTAACTGAAGCTTTCTTT